The T cell receptor (beta chain) described here comes from a study of T cell responses to AZD1222 COVID-19 vaccine. Study-wide results and limits: Clonal diversity was possibly underestimated, and the donors were mostly white British, with more females.

The germline CDR1 and CDR2 sequences are KGHSH and LQKENI. CDR3 size: 17 residues. With 0 bases removed from V and 2 bases from J, the gap between germline ends came to 17 bases. The table came from immunoSEQ multiplex PCR; TCRdb's copy has only in-frame clones and leaves some out. The data show over 100,000 clones, 84% seen once. This clone was seen only once. Its antigen is still unknown. V usage is TRBV18 and J usage is TRBJ2-7; possible D gene TRBD1, 5 bases. The receptor was derived from an adult in good health. The sample was peripheral blood, taken on day 0 of AZD1222 vaccination. The CDR3 is CASSPPSTARLPYEQYF. The DNA for the CDR3 is TGTGCCAGCTCACCACCTTCGACAGCCCGCCTCCCCTACGAGCAGTACTTC.